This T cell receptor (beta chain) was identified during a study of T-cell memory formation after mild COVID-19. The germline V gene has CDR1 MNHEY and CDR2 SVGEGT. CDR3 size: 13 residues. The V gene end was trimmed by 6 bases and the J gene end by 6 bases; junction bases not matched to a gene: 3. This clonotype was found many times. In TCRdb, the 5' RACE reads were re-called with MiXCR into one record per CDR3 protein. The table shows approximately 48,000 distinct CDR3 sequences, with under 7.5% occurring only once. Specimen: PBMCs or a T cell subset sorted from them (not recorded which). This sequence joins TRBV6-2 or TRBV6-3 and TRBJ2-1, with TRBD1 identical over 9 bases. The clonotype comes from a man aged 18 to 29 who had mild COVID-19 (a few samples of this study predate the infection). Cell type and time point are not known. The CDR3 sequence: CASRGTGSNEQFF. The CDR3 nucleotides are TGTGCCAGCAGAGGGACAGGGAGCAATGAGCAGTTCTTC.